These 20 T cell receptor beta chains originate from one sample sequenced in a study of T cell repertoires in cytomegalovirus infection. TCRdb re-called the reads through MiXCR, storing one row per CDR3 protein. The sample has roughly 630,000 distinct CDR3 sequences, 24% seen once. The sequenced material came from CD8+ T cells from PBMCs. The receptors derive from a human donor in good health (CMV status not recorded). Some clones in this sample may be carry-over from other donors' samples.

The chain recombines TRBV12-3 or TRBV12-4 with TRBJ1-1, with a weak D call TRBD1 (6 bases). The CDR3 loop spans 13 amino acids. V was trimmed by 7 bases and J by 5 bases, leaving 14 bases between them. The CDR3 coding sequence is TGTGCCAGCACCCCGAGGGGGATTACTGAAGCTTTCTTT. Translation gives CASTPRGITEAFF.

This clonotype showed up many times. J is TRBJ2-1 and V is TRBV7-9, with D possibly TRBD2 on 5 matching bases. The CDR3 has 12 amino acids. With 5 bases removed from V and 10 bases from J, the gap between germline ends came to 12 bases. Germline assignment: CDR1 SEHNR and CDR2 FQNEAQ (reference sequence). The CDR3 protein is CASSPTGGEQFF. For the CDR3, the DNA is TGTGCCAGCAGCCCCACGGGCGGGGAGCAGTTCTTC.

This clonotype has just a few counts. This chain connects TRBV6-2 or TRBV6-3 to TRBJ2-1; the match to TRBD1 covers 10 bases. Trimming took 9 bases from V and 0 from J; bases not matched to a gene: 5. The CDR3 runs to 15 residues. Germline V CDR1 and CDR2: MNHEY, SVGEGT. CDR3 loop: CASSGQGSSYNEQFF. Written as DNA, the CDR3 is TGTGCCAGTTCGGGACAGGGGAGCTCCTACAATGAGCAGTTCTTC.

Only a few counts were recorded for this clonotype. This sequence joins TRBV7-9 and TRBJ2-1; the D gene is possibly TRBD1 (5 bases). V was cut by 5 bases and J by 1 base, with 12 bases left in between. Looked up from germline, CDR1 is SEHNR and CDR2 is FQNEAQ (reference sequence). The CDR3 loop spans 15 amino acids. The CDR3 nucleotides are TGTGCCAGCAGCCCCCGACAGAGTTCCTACAATGAGCAGTTCTTC. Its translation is CASSPRQSSYNEQFF. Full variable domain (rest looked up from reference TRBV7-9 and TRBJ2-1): DTGVSQNPRHKITKRGQNVTFRCDPISEHNRLYWYRQTLGQGPEFLTYFQNEAQLEKSRLLSDRFSAERPKGSFSTLEIQRTEQGDSAMYLCASSPRQSSYNEQFFGPGTRLTVL.

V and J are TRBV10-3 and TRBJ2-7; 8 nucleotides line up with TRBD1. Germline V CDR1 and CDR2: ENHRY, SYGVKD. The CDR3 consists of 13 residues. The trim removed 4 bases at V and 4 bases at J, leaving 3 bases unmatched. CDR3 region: CAISGDRSYEQYF. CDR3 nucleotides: TGTGCCATCAGTGGGGACAGGTCGTACGAGCAGTACTTC.

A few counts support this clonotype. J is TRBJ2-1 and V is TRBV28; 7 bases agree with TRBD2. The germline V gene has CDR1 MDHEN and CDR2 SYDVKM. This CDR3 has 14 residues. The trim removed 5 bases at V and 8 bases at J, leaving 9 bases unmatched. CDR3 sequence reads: CASSLDAGVDEQFF. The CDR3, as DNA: TGTGCCAGCAGTCTGGACGCGGGGGTTGATGAGCAGTTCTTC.

The CDR3 here is CASSPTGGPGKLFF. Here the CDR3 DNA reads TGTGCCAGCAGCCCGACAGGGGGCCCTGGAAAACTGTTTTTT. This chain links TRBV7-6 with TRBJ1-4, with 10 bases matching TRBD1. The CDR3 loop spans 14 amino acids. CDR1 is SGHVS and CDR2 is FNYEAQ in the germline V gene. After removal of 5 bases from V and 10 bases from J, the junction contained 7 bases not matched to a gene.

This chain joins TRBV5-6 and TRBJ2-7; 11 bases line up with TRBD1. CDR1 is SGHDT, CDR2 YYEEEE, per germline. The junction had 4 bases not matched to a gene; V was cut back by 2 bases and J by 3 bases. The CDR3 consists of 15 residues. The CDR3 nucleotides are TGTGCCAGCAGCTTCGGGACAGGGGGTTTCTACGAGCAGTACTTC. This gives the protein CASSFGTGGFYEQYF.

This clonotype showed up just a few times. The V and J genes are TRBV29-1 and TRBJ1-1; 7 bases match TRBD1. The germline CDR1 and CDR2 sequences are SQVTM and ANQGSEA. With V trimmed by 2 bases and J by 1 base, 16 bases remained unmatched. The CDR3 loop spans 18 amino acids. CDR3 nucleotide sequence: TGCAGCGTTGAATTGGGGACGATACAGGGGATAGGGAACACTGAAGCTTTCTTT. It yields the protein CSVELGTIQGIGNTEAFF.

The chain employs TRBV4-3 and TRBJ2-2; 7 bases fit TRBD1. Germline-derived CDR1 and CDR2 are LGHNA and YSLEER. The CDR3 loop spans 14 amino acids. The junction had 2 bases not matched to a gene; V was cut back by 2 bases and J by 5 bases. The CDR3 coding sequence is TGCGCCAGCAGCCAACGGACAGGAACCGGGGAGCTGTTTTTT. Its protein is CASSQRTGTGELFF.

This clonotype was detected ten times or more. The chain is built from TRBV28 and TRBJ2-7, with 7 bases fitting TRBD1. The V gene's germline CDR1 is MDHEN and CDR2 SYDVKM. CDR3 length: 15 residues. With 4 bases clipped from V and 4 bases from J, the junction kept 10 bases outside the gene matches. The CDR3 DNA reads TGTGCCAGCAGTTCAGTATGGGACAGACATTACGAGCAGTACGTC. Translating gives CASSSVWDRHYEQYV.

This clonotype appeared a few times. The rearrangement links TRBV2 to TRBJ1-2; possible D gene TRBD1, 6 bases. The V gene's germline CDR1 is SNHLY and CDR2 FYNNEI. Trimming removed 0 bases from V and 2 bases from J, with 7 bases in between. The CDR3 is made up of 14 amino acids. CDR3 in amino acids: CASSEAGQNYGYTF. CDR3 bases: TGTGCCAGCAGTGAAGCCGGACAGAACTATGGCTACACCTTC.

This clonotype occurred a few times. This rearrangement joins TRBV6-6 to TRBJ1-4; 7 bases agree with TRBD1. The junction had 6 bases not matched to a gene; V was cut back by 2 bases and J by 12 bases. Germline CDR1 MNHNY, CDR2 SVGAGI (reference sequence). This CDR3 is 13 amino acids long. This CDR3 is CASSYPQGRELFF. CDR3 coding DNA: TGTGCCAGCAGTTACCCACAGGGGCGAGAACTGTTTTTT.

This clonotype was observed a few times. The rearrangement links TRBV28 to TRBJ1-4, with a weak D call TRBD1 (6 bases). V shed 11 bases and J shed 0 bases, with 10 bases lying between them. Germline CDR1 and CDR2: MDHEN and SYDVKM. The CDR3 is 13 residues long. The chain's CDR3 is CAAGAATNEKLFF. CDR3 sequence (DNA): TGTGCCGCAGGGGCTGCAACTAATGAAAAACTGTTTTTT.

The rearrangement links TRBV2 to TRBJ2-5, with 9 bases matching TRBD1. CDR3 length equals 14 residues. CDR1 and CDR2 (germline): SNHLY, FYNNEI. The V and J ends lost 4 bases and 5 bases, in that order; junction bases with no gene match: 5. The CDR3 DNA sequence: TGTGCCAGCAGTGGGACAGGGGAGCACGAGACCCAGTACTTC. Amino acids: CASSGTGEHETQYF. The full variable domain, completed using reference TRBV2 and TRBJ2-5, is EPEVTQTPSHQVTQMGQEVILRCVPISNHLYFYWYRQILGQKVEFLVSFYNNEISEKSEIFDDQFSVERPDGSNFTLKIRSTKLEDSAMYFCASSGTGEHETQYFGPGTRLLVL.

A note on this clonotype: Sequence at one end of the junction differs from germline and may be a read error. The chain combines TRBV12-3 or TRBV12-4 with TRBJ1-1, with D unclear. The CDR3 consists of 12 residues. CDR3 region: CVSIQGRTEAFF. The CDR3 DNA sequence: TGTGTCAGCATTCAAGGTCGGACTGAAGCTTTCTTT.

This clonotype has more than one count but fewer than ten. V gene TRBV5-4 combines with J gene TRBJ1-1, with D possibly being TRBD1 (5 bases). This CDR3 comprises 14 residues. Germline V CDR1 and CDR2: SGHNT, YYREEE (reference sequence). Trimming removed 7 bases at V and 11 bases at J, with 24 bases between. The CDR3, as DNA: TGTGCCAGCTCGGAGACCGGGACCTCCGTACAGGCTTTCTTT. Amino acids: CASSETGTSVQAFF.

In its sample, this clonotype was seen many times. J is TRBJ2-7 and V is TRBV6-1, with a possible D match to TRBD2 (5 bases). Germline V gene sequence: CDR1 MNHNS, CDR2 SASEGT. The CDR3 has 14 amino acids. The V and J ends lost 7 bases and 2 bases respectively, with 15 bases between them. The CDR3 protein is CASTLNGVPYEQYV. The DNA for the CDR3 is TGTGCCAGCACCTTAAACGGGGTTCCCTACGAGCAGTACGTC.

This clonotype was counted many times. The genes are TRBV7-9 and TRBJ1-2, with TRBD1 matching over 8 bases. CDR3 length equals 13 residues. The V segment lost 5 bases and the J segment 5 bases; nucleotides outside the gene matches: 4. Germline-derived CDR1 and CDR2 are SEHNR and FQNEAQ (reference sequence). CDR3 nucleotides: TGTGCCAGCAGCGGACAGGGAAAGTATGGCTACACCTTC. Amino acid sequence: CASSGQGKYGYTF.

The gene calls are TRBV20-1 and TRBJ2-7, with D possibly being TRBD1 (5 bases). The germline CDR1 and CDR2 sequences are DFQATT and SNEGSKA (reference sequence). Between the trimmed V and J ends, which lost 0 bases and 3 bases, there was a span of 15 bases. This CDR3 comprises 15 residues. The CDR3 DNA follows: TGCAGTGCTAGAGAGGCTCAGGGTCAGTTCTACGAGCAGTACTTC. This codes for CSAREAQGQFYEQYF.